The 11 T cell receptor beta chains in this list originate from one sample, sequenced in a study of cytomegalovirus exposure and HLA in healthy donors. PCR amplification relied on 60 Vbeta primers (plus 13 Jbeta primers). Here immunoSEQ multiplex PCR was the method, and the copy in TCRdb shows in-frame clones only, minus some. The profile shows 150,000 to 250,000 clones, around four fifths of them singletons. The sequenced material came from PBMCs. Every receptor here comes from a woman between 50 and 59 years old in good health and CMV-seropositive.

This sequence joins TRBV4-3 and TRBJ1-1; D not certain. V was cut by 1 base and J by 8 bases, with 14 bases left in between. The germline gives CDR1 LGHNA, CDR2 YSLEER. The CDR3 is 14 amino acids. CDR3 sequence (DNA): TGCGCCAGCAGCCAAGCTAGTCCCGAGGGAGAAGCTTTCTTT. Residues: CASSQASPEGEAFF.

Only one count was recorded for this clone. The chain employs TRBV6-5 and TRBJ2-3, with 10 bases aligning to TRBD2. The CDR3 loop spans 16 amino acids. Germline CDR1 reads MNHEY; CDR2 reads SVGAGI. Losses at the gene ends were 3 bases for V and 3 bases for J; bases not matched to a gene: 6. The CDR3, as DNA: TGTGCCAGCAGTTATGAAGCGGGGGGGCTGACAGATACGCAGTATTTT. This codes for CASSYEAGGLTDTQYF.

The chain joins TRBV6-5 to TRBJ2-5, with 9 nucleotides matching TRBD2. Per germline, CDR1 MNHEY and CDR2 SVGAGI. V lost 7 bases to trimming and J lost 3 bases; unmatched junction nucleotides: 9. This CDR3 comprises 15 residues. CDR3 loop: CASKLAGDGEETQYF. In DNA form, the CDR3 reads TGTGCCAGCAAGTTAGCGGGAGACGGGGAAGAGACCCAGTACTTC.

The rearrangement links TRBV27 to TRBJ1-2, with D possibly TRBD1 on 6 matching bases. Germline V gives CDR1 MNHEY, CDR2 SMNVEV (reference sequence). The CDR3 extends over 14 amino acids. V gave up 6 bases and J gave up 2 bases, with 13 bases separating them. CDR3 sequence: CASRRTGINYGYTF. CDR3 sequence (DNA): TGTGCCAGCAGACGAACAGGGATCAACTATGGCTACACCTTC.

The V and J genes are TRBV15 and TRBJ2-3, with no clear D. The CDR3 covers 14 residues. Germline V CDR1 and CDR2: LNHNV, YYDKDF (reference sequence). Deletions cut 1 base from V and 0 bases from J, with 5 bases between. CDR3 in amino acids: CATSRGTSTDTQYF. The CDR3 nucleotides read TGTGCCACCAGCAGAGGTACTAGCACAGATACGCAGTATTTT.

This chain uses TRBV7-9 with TRBJ2-5, with D unclear. CDR3 length: 11 amino acids. Germline CDR1 reads SEHNR; CDR2 reads FQNEAQ (reference sequence). V lost 4 bases to trimming and J lost 4 bases, with 4 bases between them. The CDR3 nucleotides read TGTGCCAGCAGCTCTTTAGAGACCCAGTACTTC. Residues: CASSSLETQYF.

The V and J genes are TRBV5-6 and TRBJ1-6, with 10 positions matching TRBD1. V gave up 2 bases and J gave up 9 bases; unmatched junction bases: 5. Germline lookup yields CDR1 SGHDT and CDR2 YYEEEE. This CDR3 is built from 15 residues. The CDR3 loop reads CASSLVDRGSSPLHF. DNA of the CDR3: TGTGCCAGCAGCTTAGTGGACAGGGGGAGTTCACCCCTCCACTTT.

The gene calls are TRBV27 and TRBJ1-4; TRBD1 might be the D (6 bases). V was pared by 6 bases and J by 7 bases, with 18 bases between. Germline loops: CDR1 MNHEY, CDR2 SMNVEV (reference sequence). The CDR3 extends over 15 amino acids. DNA of the CDR3: TGTGCCAGCAGGACTACAGGGCCCCTTACTGAAAAACTGTTTTTT. This encodes CASRTTGPLTEKLFF. Using reference TRBV27 and TRBJ1-4 for the parts outside the CDR3, the full variable domain is EAQVTQNPRYLITVTGKKLTVTCSQNMNHEYMSWYRQDPGLGLRQIYYSMNVEVTDKGDVPEGYKVSRKEKRNFPLILESPSPNQTSLYFCASRTTGPLTEKLFFGSGTQLSVL.

The chain carries TRBV11-2 and TRBJ2-1; a possible D gene is TRBD1 (6 bases). Germline assignment: CDR1 SGHAT and CDR2 FQNNGV. This CDR3 spans 15 amino acids. Trimming shortened V by 1 base and J by 0 bases, and 7 bases separated the two germline ends. The CDR3 DNA sequence: TGTGCCAGCAGCTTAGTAGGGGGCTCCTACAATGAGCAGTTCTTC. Protein product: CASSLVGGSYNEQFF.

Worth noting for this clone: The same CDR3 can be traced to other DNA sequences in this sample. CDR3 DNA sequence: TGCGCCAGCAGCTTGGACTTAAGCTCCTACAATGAGCAGTTCTTC. Protein product: CASSLDLSSYNEQFF. The chain combines TRBV5-1 with TRBJ2-1; no definite D call. CDR1 is SGHRS and CDR2 is YFSETQ in the germline V gene. The CDR3 extends over 15 amino acids. V was trimmed by 0 bases and J by 0 bases, leaving 7 bases between them. The complete variable domain, with remaining parts taken from reference TRBV5-1 and TRBJ2-1, reads KAGVTQTPRYLIKTRGQQVTLSCSPISGHRSVSWYQQTPGQGLQFLFEYFSETQRNKGNFPGRFSGRQFSNSRSEMNVSTLELGDSALYLCASSLDLSSYNEQFFGPGTRLTVL.

This clone was recorded once. The chain employs TRBV27 and TRBJ2-4; TRBD1 aligns across 7 bases. The CDR3 extends over 13 amino acids. The V segment lost 6 bases and the J segment 1 base; nucleotides outside the gene matches: 0. Germline CDR1 reads MNHEY; CDR2 reads SMNVEV (reference sequence). CDR3: CASRDRAKNIQYF. In nucleotides, the CDR3 is TGTGCCAGCAGGGACAGGGCCAAAAACATTCAGTACTTC.